Below, 4 T cell receptor beta chains from the same sample are listed, as sequenced in a study of T cells after posttransplantation cyclophosphamide. Assay: immunoSEQ multiplex PCR; the TCRdb copy retains only in-frame clones and omits some. The data show 51,000 or so clones, 94% seen once. Sequenced: PBMCs. The receptors were gathered from a woman under 40 in good health and a related stem cell transplant donor.

This chain connects TRBV30 to TRBJ2-2, with D perhaps TRBD2 (6 bases). V was cut by 1 base and J by 4 bases, with 10 bases left in between. Germline CDR1 and CDR2: GTSNPN and SVGIG (reference sequence). The length of the CDR3 is 14 residues. The DNA for the CDR3 is TGTGCCTGGAGTGCCAGGAGGGTCACCGGGGAGCTGTTTTTT. Translated: CAWSARRVTGELFF.

This chain's CDR3 is CASSSEGAGGTDTQYF. The CDR3 nucleotides read TGCGCCAGCAGCTCCGAAGGGGCGGGGGGAACAGATACGCAGTATTTT. The rearrangement links TRBV5-1 to TRBJ2-3; 8 nucleotides align to TRBD2. CDR1 and CDR2 from the germline V gene are SGHRS and YFSETQ. The CDR3 spans 16 residues. V lost 3 bases, J lost 3 bases, and 9 bases stayed unmatched.

This rearrangement joins TRBV5-4 to TRBJ2-6; a possible D gene is TRBD1 (6 bases). Germline V lookup: CDR1 SGHNT, CDR2 YYREEE (reference sequence). CDR3 length equals 14 residues. The V end was cut by 3 bases, the J end by 2 bases, with 6 bases between. The CDR3 reads CASSSGAGANVLTF. Written as DNA, the CDR3 is TGTGCCAGCAGCTCAGGGGCTGGGGCCAACGTCCTGACTTTC.

The rearrangement links TRBV7-9 to TRBJ2-3, with 7 bases fitting TRBD2. CDR1 is SEHNR, CDR2 FQNEAQ, per germline (reference sequence). The CDR3 covers 13 residues. V shed 3 bases and J 7 bases; nucleotides not matched to a gene: 4. CDR3 nucleotides: TGTGCCAGCAGCTTGGGGGGGAGGAATACGCAGTATTTT. This translates into CASSLGGRNTQYF.